This T cell receptor beta chain was retrieved from a study of T-cell reconstitution after alpha-beta-depleted transplantation in children. This clonotype has just a few counts. V gave up 4 bases and J gave up 7 bases; unmatched junction bases: 8. CDR3 length: 15 amino acids. The germline V gene encodes CDR1 SGHRS and CDR2 YFSETQ. TCRbeta library construction was performed incorporating unique molecular identifiers. Each CDR3 protein is one row after TCRdb ran MiXCR on the PCR reads. The sample shows 500,000 to 600,000 distinct CDR3 sequences, around a third of them seen only once. V usage is TRBV5-1 and J usage is TRBJ2-1; TRBD2 agrees at 10 bases. The starting material was PBMCs from the stem cell graft donor, obtained from the stem cell graft. This sequence was found in a human donor who donated a stem cell graft to a child with aplastic anemia. In nucleotides, the CDR3 is TGCGCCAGCAGCGTTATCCTAGCGGGAGTGAATGAGCAGTTCTTC. Its translation is CASSVILAGVNEQFF.